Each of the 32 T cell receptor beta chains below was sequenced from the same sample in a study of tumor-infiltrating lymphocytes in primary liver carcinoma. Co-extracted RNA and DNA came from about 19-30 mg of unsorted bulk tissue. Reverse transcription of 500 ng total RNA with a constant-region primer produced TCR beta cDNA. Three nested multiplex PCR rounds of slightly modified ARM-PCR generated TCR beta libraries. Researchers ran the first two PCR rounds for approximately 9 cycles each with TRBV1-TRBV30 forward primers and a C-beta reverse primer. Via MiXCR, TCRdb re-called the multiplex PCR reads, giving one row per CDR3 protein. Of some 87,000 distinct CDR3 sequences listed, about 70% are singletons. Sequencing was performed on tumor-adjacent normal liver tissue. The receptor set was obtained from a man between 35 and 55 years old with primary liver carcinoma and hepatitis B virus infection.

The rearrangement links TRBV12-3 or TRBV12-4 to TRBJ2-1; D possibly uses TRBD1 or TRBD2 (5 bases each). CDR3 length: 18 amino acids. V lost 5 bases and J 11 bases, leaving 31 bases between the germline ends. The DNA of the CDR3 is TGTGCCAGCAGTCCTAGGGGAGTGGGAGAAGGCTCCTACATTAAGCAGTTCTTC. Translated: CASSPRGVGEGSYIKQFF.

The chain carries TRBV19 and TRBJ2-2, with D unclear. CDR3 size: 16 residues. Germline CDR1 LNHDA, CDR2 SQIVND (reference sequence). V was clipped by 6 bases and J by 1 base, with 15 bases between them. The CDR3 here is CASRQIGRRNTGELFF. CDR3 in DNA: TGTGCCAGTAGACAAATAGGGCGCCGGAACACCGGGGAGCTGTTTTTT.

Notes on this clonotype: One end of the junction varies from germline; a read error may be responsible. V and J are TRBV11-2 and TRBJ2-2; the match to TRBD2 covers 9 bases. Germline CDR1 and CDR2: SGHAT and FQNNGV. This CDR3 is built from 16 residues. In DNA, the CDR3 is TGTGGCAGCAGCTTAGTGACGCTAGCGGGAACCGGGGAACTGTTTTTT. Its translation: CGSSLVTLAGTGELFF.

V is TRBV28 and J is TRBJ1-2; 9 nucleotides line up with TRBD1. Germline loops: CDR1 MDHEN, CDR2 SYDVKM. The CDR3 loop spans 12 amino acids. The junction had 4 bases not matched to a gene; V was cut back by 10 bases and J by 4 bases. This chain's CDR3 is CANRGQGYGYTF. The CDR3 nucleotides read TGTGCCAACCGGGGACAGGGCTATGGCTACACCTTC.

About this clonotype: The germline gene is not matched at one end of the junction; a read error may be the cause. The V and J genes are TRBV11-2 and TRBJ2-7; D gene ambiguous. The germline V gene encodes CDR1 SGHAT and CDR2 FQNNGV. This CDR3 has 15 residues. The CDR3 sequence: CASSPTQLGPYDQYF. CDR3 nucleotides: TGCGCCAGCAGCCCTACACAGTTGGGCCCCTACGATCAGTACTTC.

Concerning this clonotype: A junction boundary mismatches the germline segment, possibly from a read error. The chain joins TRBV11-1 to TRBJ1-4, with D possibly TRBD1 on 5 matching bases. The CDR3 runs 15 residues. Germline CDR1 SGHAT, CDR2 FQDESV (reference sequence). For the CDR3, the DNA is TGTGCCTGCAGCCACAACGGGGGACCTAATGAAGAACTGTTTTTT. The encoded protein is CACSHNGGPNEELFF. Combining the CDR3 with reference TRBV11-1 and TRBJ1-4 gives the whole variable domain EAEVAQSPRYKITEKSQAVAFWCDPISGHATLYWYRQILGQGPELLVQFQDESVVDDSQLPKDRFSAERLKGVDSTLKIQPAELGDSAMYLCACSHNGGPNEELFFGSGTQLSVL.

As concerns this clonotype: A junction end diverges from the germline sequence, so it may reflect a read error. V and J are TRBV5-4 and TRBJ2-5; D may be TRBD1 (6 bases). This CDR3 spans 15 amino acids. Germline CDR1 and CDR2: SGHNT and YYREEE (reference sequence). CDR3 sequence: CSSSSMTGVGETQYF. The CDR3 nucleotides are TGTTCCAGCAGCAGCATGACAGGAGTTGGCGAGACCCAGTACTTC.

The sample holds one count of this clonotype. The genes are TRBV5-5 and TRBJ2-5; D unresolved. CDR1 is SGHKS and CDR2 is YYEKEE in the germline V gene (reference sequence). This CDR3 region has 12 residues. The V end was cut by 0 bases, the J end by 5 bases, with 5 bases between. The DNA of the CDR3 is TGTGCCAGCAGCTTGGTCTCGGAGACCCAGTACTTC. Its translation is CASSLVSETQYF.

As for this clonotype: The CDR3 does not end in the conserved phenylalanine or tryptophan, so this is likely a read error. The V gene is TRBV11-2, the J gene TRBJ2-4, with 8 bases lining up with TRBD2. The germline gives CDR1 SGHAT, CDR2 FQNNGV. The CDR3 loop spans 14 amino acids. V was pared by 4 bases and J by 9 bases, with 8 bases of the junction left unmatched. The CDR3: CASSSGGGNGIQYC. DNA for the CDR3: TGTGCCAGCAGCTCGGGAGGGGGGAACGGCATTCAGTACTGC.

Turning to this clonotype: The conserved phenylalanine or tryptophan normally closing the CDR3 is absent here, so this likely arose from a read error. This chain's CDR3 is CASSLWTGMKPGANVLTL. The CDR3 DNA follows: TGCGCCAGCAGTCTTTGGACAGGGATGAAACCTGGGGCCAACGTCCTGACTTTG. This sequence joins TRBV6-5 and TRBJ2-6, with TRBD1 matching 8 bases. Germline V lookup: CDR1 MNHEY, CDR2 SVGAGI. This CDR3 contains 18 residues.

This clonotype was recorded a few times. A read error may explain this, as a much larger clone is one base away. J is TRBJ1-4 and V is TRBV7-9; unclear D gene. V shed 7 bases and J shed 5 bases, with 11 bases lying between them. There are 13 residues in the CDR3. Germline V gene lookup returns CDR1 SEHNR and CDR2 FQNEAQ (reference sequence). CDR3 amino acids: CASNPRPNEKLFF. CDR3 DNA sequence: TGTGCCAGCAACCCACGCCCGAATGAAAAACTGTTTTTT.

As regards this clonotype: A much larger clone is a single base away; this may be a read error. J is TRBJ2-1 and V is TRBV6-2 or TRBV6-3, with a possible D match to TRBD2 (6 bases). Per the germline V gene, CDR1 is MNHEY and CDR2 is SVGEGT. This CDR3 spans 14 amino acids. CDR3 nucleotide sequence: TGTGCCAGCAGTACCGGGACTTCTTACATTGAGCAGTTCTTC. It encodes CASSTGTSYIEQFF.

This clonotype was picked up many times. This CDR3 is CAISEPTGRVTNYGYTF. The CDR3 DNA reads TGTGCCATCAGTGAGCCGACAGGGAGGGTTACTAACTATGGCTACACCTTC. The chain carries TRBV10-3 and TRBJ1-2; the match to TRBD1 covers 7 bases. This CDR3 region has 17 residues. V shed 2 bases, J shed 0 bases, and the junction held 9 bases outside the gene matches. Germline values: CDR1 ENHRY, CDR2 SYGVKD.

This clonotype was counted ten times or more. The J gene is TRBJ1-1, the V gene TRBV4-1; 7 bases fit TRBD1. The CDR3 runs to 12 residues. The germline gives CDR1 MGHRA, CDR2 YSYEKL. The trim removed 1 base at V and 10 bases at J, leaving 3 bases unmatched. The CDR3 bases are TGCGCCAGCAGCCAAGTACAGGGGAGAGCTTTCTTT. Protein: CASSQVQGRAFF.

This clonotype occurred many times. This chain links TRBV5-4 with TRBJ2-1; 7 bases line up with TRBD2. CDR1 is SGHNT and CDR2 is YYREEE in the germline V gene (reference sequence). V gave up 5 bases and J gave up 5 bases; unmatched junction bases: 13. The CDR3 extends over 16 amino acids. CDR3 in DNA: TGTGCCAGCAGTTCCTCAGGGTGGGGAGGGAACAATGAGCAGTTCTTC. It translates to CASSSSGWGGNNEQFF.

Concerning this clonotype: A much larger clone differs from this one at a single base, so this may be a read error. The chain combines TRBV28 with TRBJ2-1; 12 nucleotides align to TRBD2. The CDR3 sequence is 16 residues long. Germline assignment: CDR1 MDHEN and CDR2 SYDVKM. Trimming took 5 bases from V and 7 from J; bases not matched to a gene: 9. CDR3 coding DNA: TGTGCCAGCAGTAGTCAGACTAGCGGGAGTAGTAATGAGCAGTTCTTC. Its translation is CASSSQTSGSSNEQFF.

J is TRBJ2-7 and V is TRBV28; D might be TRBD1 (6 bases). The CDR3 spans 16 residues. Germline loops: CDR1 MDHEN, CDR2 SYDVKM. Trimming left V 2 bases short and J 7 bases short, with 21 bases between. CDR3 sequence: CASSLPRQAQRVEQYF. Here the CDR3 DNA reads TGTGCCAGCAGTTTACCCCGACAGGCCCAGAGGGTGGAGCAGTACTTC.

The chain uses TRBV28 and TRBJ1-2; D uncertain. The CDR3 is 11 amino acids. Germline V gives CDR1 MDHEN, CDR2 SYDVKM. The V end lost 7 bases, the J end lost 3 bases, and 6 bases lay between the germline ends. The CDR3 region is CASNFYYGYTF. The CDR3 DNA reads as TGTGCCAGCAATTTCTACTATGGCTACACCTTC.

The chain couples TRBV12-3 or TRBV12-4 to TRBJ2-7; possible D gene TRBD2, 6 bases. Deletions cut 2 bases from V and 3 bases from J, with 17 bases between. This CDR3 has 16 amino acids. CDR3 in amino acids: CASSLNVGPGLYEQYF. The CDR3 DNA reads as TGTGCCAGCAGTTTAAACGTCGGACCGGGACTCTACGAGCAGTACTTC.

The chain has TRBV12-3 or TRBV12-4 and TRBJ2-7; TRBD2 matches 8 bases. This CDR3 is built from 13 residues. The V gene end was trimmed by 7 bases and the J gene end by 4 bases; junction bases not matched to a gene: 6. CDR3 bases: TGTGCCAGCATCTTGCGGGAGGCTTACGAGCAGTACTTC. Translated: CASILREAYEQYF.

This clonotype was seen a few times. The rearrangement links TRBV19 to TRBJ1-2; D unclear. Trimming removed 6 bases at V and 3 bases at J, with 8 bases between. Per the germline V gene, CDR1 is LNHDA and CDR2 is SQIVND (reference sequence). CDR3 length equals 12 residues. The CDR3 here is CASSPWDYGYTF. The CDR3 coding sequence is TGTGCCAGTAGCCCATGGGACTATGGCTACACCTTC.

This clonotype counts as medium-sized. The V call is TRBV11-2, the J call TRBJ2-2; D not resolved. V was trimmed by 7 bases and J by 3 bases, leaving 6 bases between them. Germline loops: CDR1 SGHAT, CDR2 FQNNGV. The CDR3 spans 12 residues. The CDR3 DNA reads TGTGCCAGCAACCTTTACACCGGGGAGCTGTTTTTT. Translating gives CASNLYTGELFF.

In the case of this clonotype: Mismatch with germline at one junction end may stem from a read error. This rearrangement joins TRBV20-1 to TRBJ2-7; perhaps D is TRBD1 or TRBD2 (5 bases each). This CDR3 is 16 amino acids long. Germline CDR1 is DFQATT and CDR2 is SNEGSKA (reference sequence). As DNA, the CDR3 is TGCAGTGCTAGTTACTCCTACCGGGACCCCCCATACGAGGAGTACTTC. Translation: CSASYSYRDPPYEEYF.

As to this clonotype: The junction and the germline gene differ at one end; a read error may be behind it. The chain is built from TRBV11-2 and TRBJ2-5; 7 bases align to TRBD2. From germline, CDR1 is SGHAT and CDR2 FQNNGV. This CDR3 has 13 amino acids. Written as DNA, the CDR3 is TGTGCCAGCGGGGGGGGAGACCAAGAGATCCAGAACTTC. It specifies CASGGGDQEIQNF.

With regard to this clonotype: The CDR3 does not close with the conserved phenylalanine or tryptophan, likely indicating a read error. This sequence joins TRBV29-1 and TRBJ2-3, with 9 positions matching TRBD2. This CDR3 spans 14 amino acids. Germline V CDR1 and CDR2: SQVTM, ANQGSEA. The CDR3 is CSVALAGDTDTQYL. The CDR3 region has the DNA TGTAGCGTTGCATTAGCGGGGGACACAGATACGCAGTATCTG.

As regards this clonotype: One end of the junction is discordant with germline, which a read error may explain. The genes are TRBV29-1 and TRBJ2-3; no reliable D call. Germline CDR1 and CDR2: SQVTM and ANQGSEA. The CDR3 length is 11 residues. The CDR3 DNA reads TGCAGTGTTGAAAACGCAGATACGCAGTATTTT. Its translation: CSVENADTQYF.

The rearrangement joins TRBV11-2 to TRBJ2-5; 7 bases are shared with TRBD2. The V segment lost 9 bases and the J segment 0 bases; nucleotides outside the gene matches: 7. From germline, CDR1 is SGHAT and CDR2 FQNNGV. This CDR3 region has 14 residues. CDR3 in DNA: TGTGCCAGAAGCCGGGACTACTACCAAGAGACCCAGTACTTC. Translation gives CARSRDYYQETQYF. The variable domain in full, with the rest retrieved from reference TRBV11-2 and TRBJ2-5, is EAGVAQSPRYKIIEKRQSVAFWCNPISGHATLYWYQQILGQGPKLLIQFQNNGVVDDSQLPKDRFSAERLKGVDSTLKIQPAKLEDSAVYLCARSRDYYQETQYFGPGTRLLVL.

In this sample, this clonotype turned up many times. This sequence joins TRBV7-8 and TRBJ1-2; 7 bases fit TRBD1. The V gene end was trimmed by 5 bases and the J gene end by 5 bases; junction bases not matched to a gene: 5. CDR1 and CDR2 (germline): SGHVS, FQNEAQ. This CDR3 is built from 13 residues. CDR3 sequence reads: CASSATGEYGYTF. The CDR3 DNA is TGTGCCAGCAGCGCTACAGGGGAATATGGCTACACCTTC.

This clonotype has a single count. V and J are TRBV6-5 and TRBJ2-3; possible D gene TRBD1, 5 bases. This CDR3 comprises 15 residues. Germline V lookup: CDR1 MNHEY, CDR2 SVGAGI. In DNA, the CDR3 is TGTGCTGGCAGTTACTCGATACAGGGCACAGATACGCAGTATTTT. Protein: CAGSYSIQGTDTQYF.

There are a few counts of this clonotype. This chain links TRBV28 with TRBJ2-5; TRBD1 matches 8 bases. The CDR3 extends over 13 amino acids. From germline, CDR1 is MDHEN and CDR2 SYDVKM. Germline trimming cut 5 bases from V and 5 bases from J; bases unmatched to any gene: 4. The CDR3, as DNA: TGTGCCAGCAGTCCTACAGGGGGGGAGACCCAGTACTTC. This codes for CASSPTGGETQYF.

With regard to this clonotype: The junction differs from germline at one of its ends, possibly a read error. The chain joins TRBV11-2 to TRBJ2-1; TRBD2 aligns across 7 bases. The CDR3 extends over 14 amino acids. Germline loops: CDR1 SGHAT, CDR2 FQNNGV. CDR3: CASKTSPPRNERFF. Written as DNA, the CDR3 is TGTGCCAGCAAGACTAGCCCACCACGAAATGAGCGGTTCTTC.

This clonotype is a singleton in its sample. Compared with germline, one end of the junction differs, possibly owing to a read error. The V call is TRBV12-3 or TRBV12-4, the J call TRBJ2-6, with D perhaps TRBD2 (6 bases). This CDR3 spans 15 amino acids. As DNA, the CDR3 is TGTGGCAGCAGTTTCGGAGGTGGCGGGGCCAACGTCCTGACCTTC. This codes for CGSSFGGGGANVLTF.